This TCR beta chain originates from a study of OX40 agonist ivuxolimab in advanced cancers. In the study overall: The costimulatory receptor OX40 (CD134) was targeted by ivuxolimab, a fully human IgG2 agonistic monoclonal antibody. Intravenous ivuxolimab was administered to patients every 2 weeks at six dose levels: 0.01, 0.1, 0.3, 1.5, 3 and 10 mg/kg. The paper covers the monotherapy dose-escalation part of the phase I ivuxolimab trial, which included N ≈ 50 patients. Prior anti-PD-1, anti-PD-L1 or anti-CTLA-4 therapy was permitted, and checkpoint inhibitors had been received by around 40% of dose-escalation patients. Of the 50 to 55 patients in dose escalation, about 20 had hepatocellular carcinoma, some 15 had melanoma, 9 had renal cell carcinoma and 9 had head and neck cancer. Peripheral TCRbeta sequencing was intended to test whether TCR sequence diversity was altered and clonal T-cell expansion was caused by ivuxolimab. The dose-escalation cohort was roughly 80% male with a mean age of about 65 years, ranging from roughly 20 to 85. Partial responses occurred in three dose-escalation patients, of whom one had hepatocellular carcinoma and two had cutaneous melanoma. Study-level results and caveats: On average, CD8+ T cells showed more expanded clones than CD4+ T cells after ivuxolimab. In the 0.1-3.0 mg/kg groups, partial responders had among the lowest normalized peripheral clonal expansion, particularly in CD8+ T cells. At doses of 0.1 to 3.0 mg/kg, clonal expansion of both CD4+ and CD8+ T cells in blood was seen between baseline and week 6. Low levels of normalized T-cell clonal expansion were also seen in some nonresponding patients. Which antigens the clonally expanded peripheral T cells were specific for was not determined.

The trial excluded patients who had a history of autoimmune disease or were on systemic immunosuppression. In every dose cohort, peripheral blood was drawn for TCR sequencing at baseline, cycle 4 day 1, and cycle 7 day 1. Samples were obtained from an open-label, multicenter, first-in-human phase I dose-escalation trial of ivuxolimab. The trial enrolled adults with locally advanced or metastatic head and neck squamous cell, hepatocellular, melanoma or renal cell carcinoma. CD4+ and CD8+ T cells were sorted separately from peripheral blood before TCR sequencing. With respect to this clone: Which antigen it targets is not known. The sample holds no much larger clone one base away, and base qualities are not on file.

For sequencing of the TCRbeta CDR3 region, genomic DNA was extracted from the sorted cells. The immunoSEQ Assay was used for sequencing of TCRbeta CDR3 regions. The immuneACCESS repertoire file appears here via TCRdb, limited to in-frame rearrangements. These files lack a portion of the clones; in checked studies, under half of the deficit traces to unresolved V genes, and the cause of the others is not known. The sample includes 55,000 to 65,000 clones, with nearly 90% observed a single time. The ten most abundant clones make up about 0.34% of the sample. CDR1 and CDR2 were assigned from the germline V gene (reference sequence) as DFQATT and SNEGSKA. Reading from cysteine to phenylalanine, the CDR3 counts 11 amino acids. Just CDR3 DNA is preserved here, 33 bases in frame from base 1. Trimming removed 3 bases from V and 13 bases from J, leaving 13 bases between the germline ends.

The input for sequencing was CD4+ or CD8+ T cells sorted from blood, taken in a trial of the OX40 agonist ivuxolimab. This clonotype originated in an adult with an advanced solid tumor such as melanoma, head and neck, liver or kidney cancer. The V and J genes are TRBV20-1 and TRBJ2-1; possibly the D gene is TRBD1, per 5 matching bases. The CDR3 protein: CSASTGLGQFF. The DNA sequence is given as TGCAGTGCTAGCACAGGTCTTGGACAGTTCTTC.